The count of the clone carrying this TCR beta chain is one. This sample was taken from a study of OX40 agonist ivuxolimab in advanced cancers. From germline, CDR1 is SGHDN and CDR2 FVKESK. The length of the CDR3 is 12 residues. V lost 3 bases to trimming and J lost 3 bases, with 3 bases between them. Produced via immunoSEQ multiplex PCR; TCRdb's table is partial and in-frame only. The sample includes roughly 60,000 clones, over 90% of them seen just once. The source was CD4+ or CD8+ T cells sorted from blood, collected in a trial of the OX40 agonist ivuxolimab. The chain is built from TRBV14 and TRBJ2-1, with no clear D. The sequence was collected from an adult with an advanced solid tumor such as melanoma, head and neck, liver or kidney cancer. The CDR3, as DNA: TGTGCCAGCAGCCAGGGCTACAATGAGCAGTTCTTC. This sequence encodes CASSQGYNEQFF. Full variable domain (outside the CDR3, taken from reference TRBV14 and TRBJ2-1): EAGVTQFPSHSVIEKGQTVTLRCDPISGHDNLYWYRRVMGKEIKFLLHFVKESKQDESGMPNNRFLAERTGGTYSTLKVQPAELEDSGVYFCASSQGYNEQFFGPGTRLTVL.